One and the same sample provided the 5 T cell receptor beta chains below, sequenced in a study of shared clonotypes between healthy human individuals (dated by TCRdb to 2018 to 2021). Receptor libraries were prepared by the immunoSEQ multiplex PCR assay. Sourced from immuneACCESS, this table was stored by TCRdb with only in-frame sequences that have V and J called. A share of the clones is absent; for the studies checked, an unresolved V gene accounts for under half, and the remainder has no known explanation. Within this sample are roughly 640,000 clones, with approximately 97% of them counted one time only. The top ten constitute 0.045% to 0.06% of the sample. Sequenced input: naive CD4+ T cells sorted from blood. The meaning of the sample's cell subset or site label: CD45RA+ positively selected. These receptors all stem from a young woman in good health.

As concerns this clone: Other DNA sequences in the sample encode the same CDR3. This chain links TRBV6-4 with TRBJ2-2; D not resolved. The CDR3 extends over 14 amino acids. The germline V gene encodes CDR1 MRHNA and CDR2 SNTAGT. The germline V and J ends were trimmed by 6 bases and 1 base, with 9 bases remaining between them. Here the CDR3 reads CASSRTGNTGELFF. For the CDR3, the DNA is TGTGCCAGCAGCAGAACGGGGAACACCGGGGAGCTGTTTTTT.

V usage is TRBV27 and J usage is TRBJ1-4; 9 bases are shared with TRBD1. Germline CDR1 MNHEY, CDR2 SMNVEV (reference sequence). The V and J ends lost 8 bases and 8 bases, in that order; junction bases with no gene match: 6. The CDR3 has 13 residues. The CDR3 spells CASSGQGWEKLFF. In nucleotides, the CDR3 is TGTGCCAGCTCGGGACAGGGCTGGGAAAAACTGTTTTTT.

V usage is TRBV27 and J usage is TRBJ2-6, with 11 nucleotides matching TRBD2. The V gene's germline CDR1 is MNHEY and CDR2 SMNVEV (reference sequence). V trimming: 0 bases; J trimming: 2 bases; junction bases outside the gene matches: 0. CDR3 length: 17 residues. The CDR3 coding sequence is TGTGCCAGCAGTTTATCTAGCGGGAGGGCTGGGGCCAACGTCCTGACTTTC. It translates to CASSLSSGRAGANVLTF.

The J gene is TRBJ2-2, the V gene TRBV5-1; D possibly uses TRBD1 or TRBD2 (5 bases each). Trimming took 1 base from V and 6 from J, leaving 10 bases between them. The germline gives CDR1 SGHRS, CDR2 YFSETQ. This CDR3 contains 14 residues. DNA of the CDR3: TGCGCCAGCAGCTTGTTGGGGGTTCCCGGGGAGCTGTTTTTT. This encodes CASSLLGVPGELFF. The whole variable domain, filled in from reference TRBV5-1 and TRBJ2-2, reads KAGVTQTPRYLIKTRGQQVTLSCSPISGHRSVSWYQQTPGQGLQFLFEYFSETQRNKGNFPGRFSGRQFSNSRSEMNVSTLELGDSALYLCASSLLGVPGELFFGEGSRLTVL.

The chain combines TRBV11-2 with TRBJ1-1; the D is unclear. The germline V gene encodes CDR1 SGHAT and CDR2 FQNNGV. V lost 5 bases, J lost 6 bases, and 16 bases lay in between. The CDR3 extends over 14 amino acids. CDR3 amino acids: CASSASIGRPEAFF. As DNA, the CDR3 is TGTGCCAGCAGCGCTTCCATCGGTCGACCTGAAGCTTTCTTT.